The present T cell receptor (beta chain) was sequenced within a study of cytomegalovirus exposure and HLA in healthy donors. About the study: Sequencing of 150 million to 200 million T cells in an earlier analysis found 100 million or so unique TCR beta sequences.

With respect to this clone: What it recognizes is unknown.

Findings of the study overall: Being indistinguishable, some V segments were excluded, TRBV6-2 and TRBV6-3 among them. Across HLA loci, a later analysis found differing TCR association rates, with DRB1 most and HLA-C fewest. An apparent linkage of common viral pathogens to several of the most significant clusters emerged in a later analysis.

Researchers ran the PCR with 60 Vbeta and 13 Jbeta primers. The table came from immunoSEQ multiplex PCR; TCRdb's copy has only in-frame clones and leaves some out. Of approximately 100,000 clones in the sample, around 76% are singletons; the top ten hold 7% to 10%. Germline V gene sequence: CDR1 SGHDT, CDR2 YYEEEE. The CDR3 spans 15 residues. The V end was cut by 1 base, the J end by 1 base, with 9 bases between. Sequencing was done on a sample of PBMCs. The J gene is TRBJ2-1, the V gene TRBV5-6, with D possibly matching TRBD2 (6 bases). The clonotype originates from a human donor in good health. The CDR3 sequence is CASSLYRGSYNEQFF. As DNA, the CDR3 is TGTGCCAGCAGCTTGTACCGGGGGTCCTACAATGAGCAGTTCTTC.